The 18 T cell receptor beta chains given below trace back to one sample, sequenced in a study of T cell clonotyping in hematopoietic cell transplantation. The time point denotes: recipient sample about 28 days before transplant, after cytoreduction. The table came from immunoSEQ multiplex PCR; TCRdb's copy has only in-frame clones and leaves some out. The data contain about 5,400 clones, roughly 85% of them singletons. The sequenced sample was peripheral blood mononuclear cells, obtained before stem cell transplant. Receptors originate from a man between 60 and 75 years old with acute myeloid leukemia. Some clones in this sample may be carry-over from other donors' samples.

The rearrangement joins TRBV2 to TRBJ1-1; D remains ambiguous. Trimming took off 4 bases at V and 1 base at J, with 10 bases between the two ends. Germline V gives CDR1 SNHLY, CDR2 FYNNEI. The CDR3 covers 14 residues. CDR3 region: CASSARGPNTEAFF. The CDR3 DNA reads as TGTGCCAGCAGTGCGAGAGGACCGAACACTGAAGCTTTCTTT.

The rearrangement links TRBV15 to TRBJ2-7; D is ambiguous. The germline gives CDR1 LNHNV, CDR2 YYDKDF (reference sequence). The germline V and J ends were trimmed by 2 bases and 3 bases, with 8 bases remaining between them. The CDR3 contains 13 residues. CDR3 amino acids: CATSRTGRYEQYF. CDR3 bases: TGTGCCACCAGCAGAACGGGTCGCTACGAGCAGTACTTC.

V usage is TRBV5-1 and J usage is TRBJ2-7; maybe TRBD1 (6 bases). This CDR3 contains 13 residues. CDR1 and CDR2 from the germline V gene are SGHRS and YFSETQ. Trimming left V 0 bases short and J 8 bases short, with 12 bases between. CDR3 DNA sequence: TGCGCCAGCAGCTTGGTGGACAGTGGACAGCAGTACTTC. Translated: CASSLVDSGQQYF.

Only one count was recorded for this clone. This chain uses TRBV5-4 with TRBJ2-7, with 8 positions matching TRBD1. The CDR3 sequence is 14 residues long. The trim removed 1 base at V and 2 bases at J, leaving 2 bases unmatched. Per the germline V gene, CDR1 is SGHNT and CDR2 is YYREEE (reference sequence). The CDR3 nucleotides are TGTGCCAGCAGCTTGCAGGGGGCCCCCTACGAGCAGTACTTC. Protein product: CASSLQGAPYEQYF.

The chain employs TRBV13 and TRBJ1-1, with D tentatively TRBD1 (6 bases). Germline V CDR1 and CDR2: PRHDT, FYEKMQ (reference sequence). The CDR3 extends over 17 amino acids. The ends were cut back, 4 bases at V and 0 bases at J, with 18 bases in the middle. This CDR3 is CASSSINGQTMNTEAFF. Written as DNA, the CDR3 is TGTGCCAGCAGCTCGATAAATGGACAGACTATGAACACTGAAGCTTTCTTT.

CDR3 region: CASSRTLTGALQETQYF. The CDR3 DNA is TGCGCCAGCAGTCGTACACTTACAGGGGCCCTCCAAGAGACCCAGTACTTC. The V call is TRBV5-1, the J call TRBJ2-5; TRBD1 matches at 7 bases. This CDR3 has 17 amino acids. Losses at the gene ends were 5 bases for V and 1 base for J; bases not matched to a gene: 14. Germline lookup yields CDR1 SGHRS and CDR2 YFSETQ.

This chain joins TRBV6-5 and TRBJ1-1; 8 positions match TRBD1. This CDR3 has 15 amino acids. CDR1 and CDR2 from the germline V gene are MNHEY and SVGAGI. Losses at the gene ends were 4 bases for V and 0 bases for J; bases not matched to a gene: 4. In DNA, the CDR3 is TGTGCCAGCAGTTCGCAGGGGGCGGTGAACACTGAAGCTTTCTTT. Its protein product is CASSSQGAVNTEAFF.

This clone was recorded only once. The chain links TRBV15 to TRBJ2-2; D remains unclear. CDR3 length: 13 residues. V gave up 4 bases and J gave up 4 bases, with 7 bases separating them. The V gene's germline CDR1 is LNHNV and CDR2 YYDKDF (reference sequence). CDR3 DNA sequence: TGTGCCACCAGCAAACGGGTCACCGGGGAGCTGTTTTTT. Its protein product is CATSKRVTGELFF.

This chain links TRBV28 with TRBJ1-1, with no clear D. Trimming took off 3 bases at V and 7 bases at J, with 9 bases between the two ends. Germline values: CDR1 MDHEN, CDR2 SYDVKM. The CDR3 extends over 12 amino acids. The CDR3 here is CASSLGWSEAFF. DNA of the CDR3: TGTGCCAGCAGTTTGGGGTGGAGTGAAGCTTTCTTT.

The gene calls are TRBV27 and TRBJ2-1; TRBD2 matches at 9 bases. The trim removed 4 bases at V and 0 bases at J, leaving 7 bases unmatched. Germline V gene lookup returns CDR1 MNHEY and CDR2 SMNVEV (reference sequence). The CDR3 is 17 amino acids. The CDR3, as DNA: TGTGCCAGCAGTTGGACTAGCGCAAGGAGCTCCTACAATGAGCAGTTCTTC. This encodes CASSWTSARSSYNEQFF.

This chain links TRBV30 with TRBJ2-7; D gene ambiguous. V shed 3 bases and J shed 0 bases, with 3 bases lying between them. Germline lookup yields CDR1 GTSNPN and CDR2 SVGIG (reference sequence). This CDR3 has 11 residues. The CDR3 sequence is CAWSTSYEQYF. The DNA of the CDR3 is TGTGCCTGGAGCACCTCCTACGAGCAGTACTTC.

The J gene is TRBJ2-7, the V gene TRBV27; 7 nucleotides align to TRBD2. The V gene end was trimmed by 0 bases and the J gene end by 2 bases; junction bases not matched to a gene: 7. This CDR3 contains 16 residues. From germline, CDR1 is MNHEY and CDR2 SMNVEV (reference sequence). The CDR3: CASSLSGGGRAYEQYF. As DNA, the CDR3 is TGTGCCAGCAGTTTATCGGGGGGGGGACGGGCCTACGAGCAGTACTTC.

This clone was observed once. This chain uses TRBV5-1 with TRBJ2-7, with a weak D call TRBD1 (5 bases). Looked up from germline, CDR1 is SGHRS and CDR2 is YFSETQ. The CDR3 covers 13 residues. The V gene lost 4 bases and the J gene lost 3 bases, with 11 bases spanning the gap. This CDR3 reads CASSPGADYEQYF. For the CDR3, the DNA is TGCGCCAGCAGCCCTGGGGCCGACTACGAGCAGTACTTC.

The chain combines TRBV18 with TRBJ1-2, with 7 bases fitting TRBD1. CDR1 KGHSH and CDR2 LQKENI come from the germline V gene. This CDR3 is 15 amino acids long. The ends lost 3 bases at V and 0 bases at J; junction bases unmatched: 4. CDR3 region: CASSPGTASNYGYTF. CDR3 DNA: TGTGCCAGCTCACCCGGGACAGCTTCTAACTATGGCTACACCTTC.

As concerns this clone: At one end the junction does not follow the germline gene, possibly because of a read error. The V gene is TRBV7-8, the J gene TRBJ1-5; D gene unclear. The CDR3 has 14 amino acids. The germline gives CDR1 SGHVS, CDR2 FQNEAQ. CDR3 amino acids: CASSFDTANRPQHF. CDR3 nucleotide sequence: TGTGCCAGCAGCTTCGACACTGCGAATCGGCCCCAGCATTTT.

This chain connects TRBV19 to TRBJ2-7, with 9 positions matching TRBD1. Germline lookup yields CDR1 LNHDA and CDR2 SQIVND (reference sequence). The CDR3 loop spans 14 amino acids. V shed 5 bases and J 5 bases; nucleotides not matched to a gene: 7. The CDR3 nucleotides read TGTGCCAGTAGTGGGACAGGGAAGACCCACGAGCAGTACTTC. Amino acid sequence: CASSGTGKTHEQYF.

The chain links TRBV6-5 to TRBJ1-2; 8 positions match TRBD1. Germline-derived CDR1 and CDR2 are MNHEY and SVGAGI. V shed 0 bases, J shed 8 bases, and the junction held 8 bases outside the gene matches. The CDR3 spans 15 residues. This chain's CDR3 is CASSYSPTQGGGYTF. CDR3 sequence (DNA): TGTGCCAGCAGTTACTCGCCCACACAGGGGGGCGGCTACACCTTC.

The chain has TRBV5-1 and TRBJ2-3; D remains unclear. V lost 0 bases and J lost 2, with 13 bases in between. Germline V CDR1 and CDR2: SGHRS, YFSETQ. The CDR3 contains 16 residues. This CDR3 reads CASSLDGGGSTDTQYF. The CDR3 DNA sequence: TGCGCCAGCAGCTTGGATGGCGGTGGGTCCACAGATACGCAGTATTTT.